These 23 T cell receptor beta chains share one sample of origin, sequenced in a study of cytomegalovirus exposure and HLA in healthy donors. 13 Jbeta primers and 60 Vbeta primers were used for the PCR. Some clones are missing from TCRdb's copy, which holds only in-frame ones; the method was immunoSEQ multiplex PCR. The sample has some 80,000 clones, and its top ten clones hold about 1.1%. The sample was PBMCs. The receptors originated from a woman aged 30 to 39 in good health and CMV-seronegative.

This rearrangement joins TRBV7-9 to TRBJ2-2; D remains unclear. Germline V gene data show CDR1 as SEHNR and CDR2 as FQNEAQ (reference sequence). CDR3 length: 13 residues. The V end lost 9 bases, the J end lost 1 base, and 9 bases lay between the germline ends. DNA for the CDR3: TGTGCCAGTAGTCCCATGAACACCGGGGAGCTGTTTTTT. The encoded protein is CASSPMNTGELFF.

The chain couples TRBV2 to TRBJ2-7; TRBD2 matches 9 bases. Germline V gene sequence: CDR1 SNHLY, CDR2 FYNNEI. The CDR3 runs to 12 residues. V shed 10 bases, J shed 2 bases, and the junction held 3 bases outside the gene matches. The CDR3 protein is CATGLAPYEQYF. CDR3 coding DNA: TGTGCCACGGGACTAGCTCCCTACGAGCAGTACTTC.

The chain combines TRBV6-1 with TRBJ2-3; D is uncertain. CDR1 is MNHNS and CDR2 is SASEGT in the germline V gene. V gave up 5 bases and J gave up 4 bases, with 16 bases separating them. CDR3 length: 15 residues. The CDR3 sequence: CASSPSPIIADTQYF. Here the CDR3 DNA reads TGTGCCAGCAGTCCGAGTCCCATAATTGCAGATACGCAGTATTTT.

The genes are TRBV4-1 and TRBJ2-1; D might be TRBD1 (6 bases). Germline V gene sequence: CDR1 MGHRA, CDR2 YSYEKL. The CDR3 runs 13 residues. The V and J ends lost 3 bases and 5 bases respectively, with 8 bases between them. The CDR3 region has the DNA TGCGCCAGCAGCCACCCAGGGGACAATGAGCAGTTCTTC. Translated: CASSHPGDNEQFF.

The J gene is TRBJ2-7, the V gene TRBV11-2; the D gene is possibly TRBD2 (5 bases). V was trimmed by 1 base and J by 2 bases, leaving 12 bases between them. This CDR3 contains 15 residues. Germline V CDR1 and CDR2: SGHAT, FQNNGV. CDR3 sequence reads: CASSLGGVVTYEQYF. The CDR3 region has the DNA TGTGCCAGCAGCTTAGGGGGAGTAGTGACCTACGAGCAGTACTTC.

The chain employs TRBV5-4 and TRBJ2-5; 10 bases line up with TRBD2. The germline V gene has CDR1 SGHNT and CDR2 YYREEE (reference sequence). J lost 2 bases, V lost 2 bases, and 12 bases had no gene match. The CDR3 runs 18 residues. CDR3 DNA: TGTGCCAGCAGCTTCGGGGACATGAGCGGGGGGGCTCAAGAGACCCAGTACTTC. Amino acids: CASSFGDMSGGAQETQYF.

This chain links TRBV29-1 with TRBJ2-7; 9 bases are a match to TRBD2. The CDR3 sequence is 13 residues long. Germline CDR1 SQVTM, CDR2 ANQGSEA. V shed 7 bases, J shed 1 base, and the junction held 5 bases outside the gene matches. CDR3 loop: CSAWTSASYEQYF. The DNA of the CDR3 is TGCAGCGCCTGGACTAGCGCTTCCTACGAGCAGTACTTC.

The V call is TRBV19, the J call TRBJ1-1, with 8 bases fitting TRBD1. Germline CDR1 is LNHDA and CDR2 is SQIVND (reference sequence). The CDR3 covers 13 residues. With V trimmed by 5 bases and J by 3 bases, 2 bases remained unmatched. The CDR3 DNA sequence: TGTGCCAGTAGTGCGGACAGGGACACTGAAGCTTTCTTT. Encoded protein: CASSADRDTEAFF.

V gene TRBV5-1 combines with J gene TRBJ2-5; tentatively, D is TRBD2 (7 bases). Trimming took off 0 bases at V and 5 bases at J, with 14 bases between the two ends. The V gene's germline CDR1 is SGHRS and CDR2 YFSETQ. There are 15 residues in the CDR3. CDR3 loop: CASSLAEGGEETQYF. The CDR3 nucleotides read TGCGCCAGCAGCTTGGCCGAGGGGGGGGAGGAGACCCAGTACTTC.

The V gene is TRBV5-1, the J gene TRBJ2-2; 11 nucleotides line up with TRBD2. The CDR3 has 17 residues. Trimming took 2 bases from V and 0 from J; bases not matched to a gene: 3. Germline assignment: CDR1 SGHRS and CDR2 YFSETQ. CDR3 in DNA: TGCGCCAGCAGCTTCCTAGCGGGGGGACCGAACACCGGGGAGCTGTTTTTT. Protein product: CASSFLAGGPNTGELFF.

The genes are TRBV6-5 and TRBJ1-1; 9 bases match TRBD1. The junction had 4 bases not matched to a gene; V was cut back by 4 bases and J by 4 bases. The germline gives CDR1 MNHEY, CDR2 SVGAGI. The CDR3 is 14 amino acids. The CDR3 loop is CASSSGQGVTEAFF. DNA for the CDR3: TGTGCCAGCAGTTCGGGACAGGGTGTCACTGAAGCTTTCTTT.

The genes are TRBV19 and TRBJ2-7, with 8 bases lining up with TRBD2. V trimming: 5 bases; J trimming: 3 bases; junction bases outside the gene matches: 6. The CDR3 consists of 14 residues. Germline-derived CDR1 and CDR2 are LNHDA and SQIVND (reference sequence). CDR3 in amino acids: CASSPGLVGYEQYF. DNA for the CDR3: TGTGCCAGTAGTCCGGGACTAGTCGGCTACGAGCAGTACTTC.

The chain links TRBV5-1 to TRBJ2-7, with a tentative D call TRBD1 (5 bases). Trimming removed 4 bases from V and 3 bases from J, with 14 bases in between. CDR1 SGHRS and CDR2 YFSETQ come from the germline V gene. This CDR3 is built from 14 residues. The CDR3 protein is CASSHSDTNYEQYF. CDR3 in DNA: TGCGCCAGCAGCCACTCGGACACGAACTACGAGCAGTACTTC. The whole variable domain, remainder taken from reference TRBV5-1 and TRBJ2-7, is KAGVTQTPRYLIKTRGQQVTLSCSPISGHRSVSWYQQTPGQGLQFLFEYFSETQRNKGNFPGRFSGRQFSNSRSEMNVSTLELGDSALYLCASSHSDTNYEQYFGPGTRLTVT.

The CDR3 loop is CASSELGLSGGELFF. The CDR3 bases are TGCGCCAGCAGTGAGTTAGGACTCTCCGGCGGGGAGCTGTTTTTT. The genes are TRBV10-2 and TRBJ2-2; maybe TRBD2 (5 bases). The CDR3 sequence is 15 residues long. Germline lookup yields CDR1 WSHSY and CDR2 SAAADI. The germline V and J ends were trimmed by 1 base and 7 bases, with 13 bases remaining between them.

This chain connects TRBV2 to TRBJ2-3; 8 nucleotides agree with TRBD2. After removal of 7 bases from V and 2 bases from J, the junction contained 11 bases not matched to a gene. Germline values: CDR1 SNHLY, CDR2 FYNNEI. The CDR3 contains 16 residues. The CDR3 is CASTEGVAGNTDTQYF. The CDR3 DNA is TGTGCCAGCACCGAGGGTGTAGCGGGGAACACAGATACGCAGTATTTT.

The chain combines TRBV5-1 with TRBJ2-1; 8 bases align to TRBD2. Germline V gene lookup returns CDR1 SGHRS and CDR2 YFSETQ. After removal of 3 bases from V and 0 bases from J, the junction contained 2 bases not matched to a gene. The CDR3 covers 15 residues. The CDR3 region is CASSSTSVSYNEQFF. The CDR3 DNA sequence: TGCGCCAGCAGCTCGACTAGCGTCTCCTACAATGAGCAGTTCTTC.

The chain is built from TRBV6-5 and TRBJ1-2, with a tentative D call TRBD1 (6 bases). This CDR3 has 12 amino acids. The germline V and J ends were trimmed by 6 bases and 8 bases, with 13 bases remaining between them. Germline assignment: CDR1 MNHEY and CDR2 SVGAGI. The CDR3 loop reads CASRSDRNGYTF. CDR3 in DNA: TGTGCCAGCAGATCGGACAGAAACGGCTACACCTTC.

J is TRBJ1-1 and V is TRBV5-4; 7 bases agree with TRBD1. CDR1 is SGHNT and CDR2 is YYREEE in the germline V gene (reference sequence). The CDR3 contains 15 residues. Losses at the gene ends were 4 bases for V and 11 bases for J; bases not matched to a gene: 17. CDR3 region: CASSNNSGQSLRAFF. CDR3 DNA: TGTGCCAGCAGCAATAACTCGGGACAGTCCTTGCGGGCTTTCTTT. The variable domain in full, completed from reference TRBV5-4 and TRBJ1-1, reads ETGVTQSPTHLIKTRGQQVTLRCSSQSGHNTVSWYQQALGQGPQFIFQYYREEENGRGNFPPRFSGLQFPNYSSELNVNALELDDSALYLCASSNNSGQSLRAFFGQGTRLTVV.

The chain recombines TRBV6-1 with TRBJ2-2, with a possible D match to TRBD2 (6 bases). With 9 bases removed from V and 3 bases from J, the gap between germline ends came to 17 bases. Germline assignment: CDR1 MNHNS and CDR2 SASEGT. The CDR3 is made up of 15 amino acids. Here the CDR3 reads CASSYPGADTGELFF. The CDR3 DNA follows: TGTGCCAGTTCCTACCCGGGAGCAGACACCGGGGAGCTGTTTTTT.

J is TRBJ2-5 and V is TRBV27, with D tentatively TRBD2 (5 bases). Between the trimmed V and J ends, which lost 8 bases and 2 bases, there was a span of 12 bases. This CDR3 is built from 13 residues. Germline lookup yields CDR1 MNHEY and CDR2 SMNVEV (reference sequence). The CDR3 DNA follows: TGTGCCAGCGCAGGAGGTTTACAAGAGACCCAGTACTTC. This codes for CASAGGLQETQYF.

This chain joins TRBV27 and TRBJ2-7, with 8 bases lining up with TRBD1. The CDR3 extends over 13 amino acids. The V segment lost 8 bases and the J segment 6 bases; nucleotides outside the gene matches: 9. Germline V gene data show CDR1 as MNHEY and CDR2 as SMNVEV (reference sequence). The CDR3 protein is CASGAGGPPEQYF. For the CDR3, the DNA is TGTGCCAGCGGGGCAGGGGGCCCCCCCGAGCAGTACTTC.

The chain couples TRBV2 to TRBJ1-5, with 10 bases identical to TRBD1. Germline assignment: CDR1 SNHLY and CDR2 FYNNEI. V lost 3 bases, J lost 5 bases, and 10 bases stayed unmatched. The CDR3 spans 17 residues. The CDR3 here is CASSEYLTGGVYQPQHF. The CDR3 DNA reads as TGTGCCAGCAGTGAGTACTTGACAGGGGGCGTCTATCAGCCCCAGCATTTT.

The chain is built from TRBV7-8 and TRBJ2-1; TRBD2 is a possible D gene (5 bases). This CDR3 is 13 amino acids long. Germline assignment: CDR1 SGHVS and CDR2 FQNEAQ. The ends were cut back, 5 bases at V and 1 base at J, with 6 bases in the middle. The CDR3 bases are TGTGCCAGCAGCACGGGGTCCTACAATGAGCAGTTCTTC. Translated, it gives CASSTGSYNEQFF.